This TCR beta chain was recorded in a study of shared clonotypes between healthy human individuals. The table came from immunoSEQ multiplex PCR; TCRdb's copy has only in-frame clones and leaves some out. The table includes about 1.5 million clones, 95% to 99% detected once. As to this clone: Antigen unknown.

Study-level points and caveats: Researchers found naive subsets generally carried larger estimated richness than memory subsets.

The sequenced sample was naive CD4+ T cells sorted from blood. Noted subset: CD45RA+ positively selected. The sequence was collected from a man aged 25-40 years in good health.

CDR3 region: CASSSKGGGPGELFF. The CDR3 DNA is TGCGCCAGCAGCTCGAAGGGAGGGGGCCCCGGGGAGCTGTTTTTT. This rearrangement joins TRBV5-1 to TRBJ2-2, with D perhaps given as TRBD1 or TRBD2 (7 bases each). Germline lookup yields CDR1 SGHRS and CDR2 YFSETQ. The CDR3 covers 15 residues. V was pared by 3 bases and J by 6 bases, with 15 bases between.